The clone carrying this T cell receptor beta chain showed up many times. Germline CDR1 is LGHNA and CDR2 is YNFKEQ. This CDR3 comprises 18 residues. Trimming cost V 0 bases and J 5 bases; bases outside gene matches: 12. The use of genomic DNA as template underpinned the TCR beta VDJ and CDR3 profiling. Using its own MiXCR run on the reads, TCRdb lists one record per CDR3 protein. This sample has roughly 130,000 distinct CDR3 sequences; 48% occur once, and the top ten carry around 2.5%. The source of the sample is a study of CD8+CD57+ T cells in acquired aplastic anemia. What was sequenced was sorted CD4+, CD8+, or CD8+CD57+ T cells (not recorded which) from PBMCs. The receptor comes from a human donor in good health, serving as a control. The chain is built from TRBV4-2 and TRBJ2-7; 11 bases map to TRBD2. The CDR3 DNA is TGTGCCAGCAGCCAAGAACCCTATTTAGCGGGGGGGCTAAACGAGCAGTACTTC. Translated, it gives CASSQEPYLAGGLNEQYF.